Each of the 21 T cell receptor beta chains below was sequenced from the same sample in a study of technical replicates of blood from a handful of donors. Produced via immunoSEQ multiplex PCR; TCRdb's table is partial and in-frame only. The sample shows more than 65,000 clones, 90% to 95% of them seen only once. Sequenced material: T cells isolated from PBMCs. Source of these receptors: a human donor in good health.

V is TRBV9 and J is TRBJ2-1, with a tentative D call TRBD2 (6 bases). The CDR3 consists of 14 residues. The ends were cut back, 0 bases at V and 5 bases at J, with 9 bases in the middle. From germline, CDR1 is SGDLS and CDR2 YYNGEE. The CDR3 sequence: CASSVGGEHNEQFF. CDR3 nucleotide sequence: TGTGCCAGCAGCGTAGGGGGGGAGCACAATGAGCAGTTCTTC.

V and J are TRBV19 and TRBJ1-4, with 10 bases that match TRBD1. The CDR3 totals 16 residues. With 7 bases clipped from V and 8 bases from J, the junction kept 13 bases outside the gene matches. Germline V gene data show CDR1 as LNHDA and CDR2 as SQIVND (reference sequence). In DNA form, the CDR3 reads TGTGCCAGTACCGAAGCCGGGGACAGGGGAGGCGAAAAACTGTTTTTT. Protein: CASTEAGDRGGEKLFF.

The V and J genes are TRBV10-3 and TRBJ1-2; tentative D call: TRBD1 (6 bases). V was trimmed by 5 bases and J by 0 bases, leaving 10 bases between them. Germline CDR1 ENHRY, CDR2 SYGVKD. The CDR3 spans 14 residues. Here the CDR3 DNA reads TGTGCCATCAGTACGGGACAATCTAACTATGGCTACACCTTC. Its protein is CAISTGQSNYGYTF.

The chain combines TRBV5-1 with TRBJ1-1; no reliable D call. This CDR3 is 13 amino acids long. Germline CDR1 and CDR2: SGHRS and YFSETQ. Trimming removed 4 bases from V and 0 bases from J, with 7 bases in between. This CDR3 is CASSPRVNTEAFF. The CDR3 DNA sequence: TGCGCCAGCAGCCCCCGAGTGAACACTGAAGCTTTCTTT.

This clone has a handful of counts. The chain joins TRBV5-4 to TRBJ1-1; 9 positions agree with TRBD1. Trimming at V came to 0 bases and at J to 1 base, leaving 7 bases not matched to a gene. The CDR3 runs to 17 residues. Germline V gene lookup returns CDR1 SGHNT and CDR2 YYREEE (reference sequence). In DNA form, the CDR3 reads TGTGCCAGCAGCTTGGGGGCCGGGACAGGGACGAACACTGAAGCTTTCTTT. Translation: CASSLGAGTGTNTEAFF.

The chain has TRBV15 and TRBJ2-3, with a weak D call TRBD2 (5 bases). Germline-derived CDR1 and CDR2 are LNHNV and YYDKDF (reference sequence). Trimming cost V 1 base and J 4 bases, with 9 bases left between them. The CDR3 sequence is 14 residues long. DNA for the CDR3: TGTGCCACCAGCAGAGGACGGGGATCAGATACGCAGTATTTT. It encodes CATSRGRGSDTQYF.

The chain carries TRBV10-2 and TRBJ2-1; D ambiguous. The ends were cut back, 2 bases at V and 7 bases at J, with 3 bases in the middle. Germline assignment: CDR1 WSHSY and CDR2 SAAADI. There are 11 residues in the CDR3. In DNA form, the CDR3 reads TGCGCCAGCAGTGAGCTAAATGAGCAGTTCTTC. The encoded protein is CASSELNEQFF.

The V call is TRBV6-6, the J call TRBJ1-5; 8 bases fit TRBD1. The CDR3 contains 16 residues. The trim removed 2 bases at V and 5 bases at J, leaving 8 bases unmatched. The germline gives CDR1 MNHNY, CDR2 SVGAGI (reference sequence). The CDR3 loop reads CASSYISGQGYQPQHF. CDR3 nucleotides: TGTGCCAGCAGTTACATATCCGGACAGGGCTATCAGCCCCAGCATTTT.

The chain uses TRBV18 and TRBJ1-5; no clear D gene. The CDR3 is 13 residues long. Trimming took off 2 bases at V and 3 bases at J, with 5 bases between the two ends. From germline, CDR1 is KGHSH and CDR2 LQKENI. As DNA, the CDR3 is TGTGCCAGCTCACCAGCAGACAATCAGCCCCAGCATTTT. It yields the protein CASSPADNQPQHF.

This chain connects TRBV6-5 to TRBJ1-2; 7 nucleotides match TRBD1. After removal of 6 bases from V and 4 bases from J, the junction contained 8 bases not matched to a gene. The CDR3 has 14 residues. Germline lookup yields CDR1 MNHEY and CDR2 SVGAGI. CDR3 nucleotide sequence: TGTGCCAGCAGCCGCGAGGGACAGTCCTATGGCTACACCTTC. It is translated as CASSREGQSYGYTF.

The chain combines TRBV30 with TRBJ2-7; 8 bases map to TRBD2. Looked up from germline, CDR1 is GTSNPN and CDR2 is SVGIG (reference sequence). V lost 7 bases and J lost 3; bases outside the gene matches: 14. This CDR3 has 15 amino acids. CDR3 sequence reads: CASSPTSGPSYEQYF. CDR3 nucleotide sequence: TGTGCCTCCTCCCCAACTAGCGGTCCTAGCTACGAGCAGTACTTC.

V gene TRBV11-3 combines with J gene TRBJ1-1, with TRBD1 matching over 7 bases. V shed 3 bases, J shed 0 bases, and the junction held 4 bases outside the gene matches. The CDR3 sequence is 15 residues long. CDR1 is SGHNT and CDR2 is YENEEA in the germline V gene. The CDR3: CASSFWDRVNTEAFF. CDR3 sequence (DNA): TGTGCCAGCAGCTTTTGGGACAGAGTGAACACTGAAGCTTTCTTT.

This chain uses TRBV23-1 with TRBJ2-5, with TRBD1 matching over 8 bases. TRBV23-1 is marked as an open reading frame, function uncertain. V trimming: 2 bases; J trimming: 1 base; junction bases outside the gene matches: 6. The CDR3 is 16 amino acids. The CDR3 loop reads CASSQKDRDLQETQYF. The CDR3 DNA follows: TGCGCCAGCAGTCAAAAGGACAGGGACCTCCAAGAGACCCAGTACTTC.

The chain carries TRBV5-5 and TRBJ1-1; possible D gene TRBD1, 6 bases. Germline V gene sequence: CDR1 SGHKS, CDR2 YYEKEE (reference sequence). This CDR3 contains 12 residues. Trimming removed 4 bases at V and 4 bases at J, with 8 bases between. The CDR3 DNA sequence: TGTGCCAGCAGCGCCAGGGGCACTGAAGCTTTCTTT. It codes for CASSARGTEAFF.

The V and J genes are TRBV7-2 and TRBJ2-7; 8 positions match TRBD1. CDR1 and CDR2 from the germline V gene are SGHTA and FQGNSA. V lost 5 bases to trimming and J lost 2 bases; unmatched junction nucleotides: 5. This CDR3 spans 14 amino acids. CDR3 sequence: CASSGGTGPYEQYF. The CDR3 DNA reads TGTGCCAGCAGCGGGGGGACAGGACCCTACGAGCAGTACTTC.

The chain recombines TRBV10-1 with TRBJ2-3, with 8 positions matching TRBD1. Germline V CDR1 and CDR2: WNHNN, SYGVQD (reference sequence). This CDR3 is built from 13 residues. V shed 6 bases, J shed 7 bases, and the junction held 6 bases outside the gene matches. CDR3 sequence: CASREDRVHTQYF. Written as DNA, the CDR3 is TGCGCCAGCAGGGAGGACAGGGTACATACGCAGTATTTT.

The DNA for the CDR3 is TGTGCCAGCAGTGTAGAGGGAAGCTCCTACAATGAGCAGTTCTTC. Translating gives CASSVEGSSYNEQFF. This chain connects TRBV6-4 to TRBJ2-1; D is perhaps TRBD2 (5 bases). Trimming stripped 4 bases from V and 0 bases from J, with 10 bases between. Germline CDR1 is MRHNA and CDR2 is SNTAGT. The CDR3 consists of 15 residues.

The chain carries TRBV15 and TRBJ1-5; D remains ambiguous. This CDR3 is 13 amino acids long. V gave up 2 bases and J gave up 10 bases, with 12 bases separating them. Germline V gene lookup returns CDR1 LNHNV and CDR2 YYDKDF (reference sequence). The CDR3 region has the DNA TGTGCCACCAGCAGAATTGAGGTCGGACCCCAGCATTTT. Protein: CATSRIEVGPQHF.

This chain joins TRBV18 and TRBJ1-4, with D possibly being TRBD1 (6 bases). V was trimmed by 2 bases and J by 8 bases, leaving 12 bases between them. This CDR3 contains 14 residues. Germline-derived CDR1 and CDR2 are KGHSH and LQKENI. Here the CDR3 reads CASSPTGSWEKLFF. The DNA for the CDR3 is TGTGCCAGCTCACCAACAGGGAGTTGGGAAAAACTGTTTTTT. Together with reference TRBV18 and TRBJ1-4, the CDR3 gives the full variable domain: NAGVMQNPRHLVRRRGQEARLRCSPMKGHSHVYWYRQLPEEGLKFMVYLQKENIIDESGMPKERFSAEFPKEGPSILRIQQVVRGDSAAYFCASSPTGSWEKLFFGSGTQLSVL.

This chain joins TRBV6-1 and TRBJ2-1; 7 nucleotides line up with TRBD2. Trimming cost V 6 bases and J 10 bases; bases outside gene matches: 15. Per germline, CDR1 MNHNS and CDR2 SASEGT. This CDR3 contains 15 residues. The CDR3 here is CASRTEKAPAGEQFF. In DNA, the CDR3 is TGTGCCAGCAGGACCGAGAAAGCACCAGCGGGAGAGCAGTTCTTC.

The chain recombines TRBV4-2 with TRBJ2-7; the match to TRBD2 covers 9 bases. The CDR3 sequence is 19 residues long. V shed 2 bases, J shed 0 bases, and the junction held 14 bases outside the gene matches. Germline-derived CDR1 and CDR2 are LGHNA and YNFKEQ. CDR3 region: CASSQKDLGTSTFSYEQYF. CDR3 DNA: TGTGCCAGCAGCCAAAAAGATCTAGGGACTAGCACTTTCTCCTACGAGCAGTACTTC.